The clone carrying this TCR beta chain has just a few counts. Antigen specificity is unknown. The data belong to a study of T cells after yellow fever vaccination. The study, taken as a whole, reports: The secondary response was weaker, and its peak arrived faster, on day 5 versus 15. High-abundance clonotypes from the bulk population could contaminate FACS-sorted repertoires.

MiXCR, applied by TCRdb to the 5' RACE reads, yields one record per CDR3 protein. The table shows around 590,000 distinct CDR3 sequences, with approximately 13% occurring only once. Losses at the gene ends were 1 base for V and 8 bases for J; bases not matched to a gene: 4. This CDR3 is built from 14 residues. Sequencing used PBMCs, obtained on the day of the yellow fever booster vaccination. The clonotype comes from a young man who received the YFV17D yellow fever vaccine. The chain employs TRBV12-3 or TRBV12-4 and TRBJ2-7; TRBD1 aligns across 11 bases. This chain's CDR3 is CASSLEPDRGQQYF. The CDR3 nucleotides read TGTGCCAGCAGTTTAGAACCGGACAGGGGGCAGCAGTACTTC.